One TCR beta chain is described in this entry. Antigen unknown. V lost 3 bases, J lost 2 bases, and 7 bases stayed unmatched. Per the germline V gene, CDR1 is SGHAT and CDR2 is FQNNGV. The length of the CDR3 is 17 residues. These data originate in a study of T cells in Graves' hyperthyroidism and ophthalmopathy. General study points: Ophthalmopathy cases were set apart from stable hyperthyroidism by a 13 V-J model.

Regions amplified from RNA transcripts were the TCR beta CDR3 regions. TCR CDR3 underwent first-round RT-PCR with the HTBI primer set. TCRdb processed the multiplex PCR reads anew with MiXCR; each CDR3 protein has one entry. The sample yields approximately 610,000 distinct CDR3 sequences, around 15% seen once. The sequenced material came from blood. The sequence came from a woman between 35 and 50 years old with Graves' ophthalmopathy. The chain has TRBV11-2 and TRBJ2-5; 12 bases line up with TRBD2. CDR3 nucleotides: TGTGCCAGCAGCTTGGGGATACTAGCGGGGGGTCAAGAGACCCAGTACTTC. Translated: CASSLGILAGGQETQYF.